The T cell receptor beta chain under discussion was sequenced for a study of T cells in Graves' hyperthyroidism and ophthalmopathy. Germline V gene sequence: CDR1 SSHAT, CDR2 FNYEAQ (reference sequence). The length of the CDR3 is 16 residues. This clonotype was seen a few times. One end of the junction is discordant with germline, which a read error may explain. There were TCR beta CDR3 regions amplified from RNA transcripts. First-round RT-PCR of the TCR CDR3 relied on the HTBI primer set. TCRdb fed the multiplex PCR reads into MiXCR, producing one record per CDR3 protein. This sample has a few hundred thousand distinct CDR3 sequences, with around 15% found just once. Patients were aged 18 to 65, had disease duration under 2 months, and had newly diagnosed hyperthyroidism.

The TCR comes from a woman between 50 and 59 years old with Graves' hyperthyroidism that later progressed to Graves' ophthalmopathy. Sequencing was performed on blood. J is TRBJ2-1 and V is TRBV7-7, with TRBD2 matching 10 bases. The chain's CDR3 is CASSLAGAGGFNEQFF. CDR3 in DNA: TGTGCTAGCAGCTTAGCGGGAGCGGGAGGGTTTAATGAGCAGTTCTTC.